The present entry profiles one TCR beta chain with its context. Its antigen is undetermined. This record belongs to a study of multiple sclerosis patients with progressive multifocal leukoencephalopathy. Study findings and constraints: Most PML patients had lower entropy, suggesting less diverse TRB repertoires. The findings' link to JC virus versus immunocompromise remained uncertain.

V was pared by 4 bases and J by 6 bases, with 12 bases between. The CDR3 is made up of 13 amino acids. Germline CDR1 reads SGHTA; CDR2 reads FQGTGA. Described time point: before natalizumab initiation. Clones were sequenced by immunoSEQ multiplex PCR, and TCRdb holds only the in-frame ones, with some missing. This sample has fewer than 35,000 clones; approximately 91% occur once, and the top ten carry over 1.3%. The receptor comes from a human donor with multiple sclerosis. The specimen was PBMCs. V gene TRBV7-3 combines with J gene TRBJ1-2, with a tentative D call TRBD1 (6 bases). The CDR3 here is CASSSQGRHGYTF. In nucleotides, the CDR3 is TGTGCCAGCAGCTCACAGGGACGGCATGGCTACACCTTC.